What follows are 28 T cell receptor beta chains derived from one specimen sequenced in a study of T-cell reconstitution after alpha-beta-depleted transplantation in children. The TCRbeta library incorporated unique molecular identifiers. TCRdb independently ran MiXCR on the PCR reads; one entry per CDR3 protein. The table shows about 360,000 distinct CDR3 sequences, with roughly 14% occurring only once. The input for sequencing was PBMCs, taken from the stem cell graft. The receptors derive from a human donor who donated a stem cell graft to a child with Fanconi anemia.

This clonotype has just a few counts. The chain combines TRBV12-3 or TRBV12-4 with TRBJ2-5; D uncertain. V was trimmed by 8 bases and J by 5 bases, leaving 12 bases between them. The CDR3 is made up of 12 amino acids. In nucleotides, the CDR3 is TGTGCCAGCTCTGCCACTCAGGAGACCCAGTACTTC. Protein sequence: CASSATQETQYF.

This clonotype was counted a few times. The chain links TRBV5-5 to TRBJ2-7; weak D call: TRBD1 (6 bases). The CDR3 has 14 amino acids. Trimming stripped 2 bases from V and 2 bases from J, with 11 bases between. Germline V gene data show CDR1 as SGHKS and CDR2 as YYEKEE (reference sequence). The CDR3 loop is CASSFNRDPYEQYV. In DNA, the CDR3 is TGTGCCAGCAGCTTCAACAGGGACCCCTACGAGCAGTACGTC.

This clonotype was found a few times. The V and J genes are TRBV6-5 and TRBJ2-1; D gene ambiguous. Germline V gene lookup returns CDR1 MNHEY and CDR2 SVGAGI. The CDR3 length is 14 residues. The ends were cut back, 0 bases at V and 4 bases at J, with 7 bases in the middle. Written as DNA, the CDR3 is TGTGCCAGCAGTTACTCTAGCAGGTACAATGAGCAGTTCTTC. Its protein product is CASSYSSRYNEQFF.

The rearrangement uses TRBV12-3 or TRBV12-4 and TRBJ2-3; the match to TRBD2 covers 9 bases. The ends lost 6 bases at V and 2 bases at J; junction bases unmatched: 6. This CDR3 spans 15 amino acids. The CDR3, as DNA: TGTGCCAGCAGCCCCGGACTAGCGATCACAGATACGCAGTATTTT. This sequence encodes CASSPGLAITDTQYF.

This clonotype appeared a few times. A read error may produce the germline difference seen at one junction end. V usage is TRBV3-1 and J usage is TRBJ2-7, with D perhaps matching TRBD2 (5 bases). Germline assignment: CDR1 LGHDT and CDR2 YNNKEL (reference sequence). The CDR3 has 15 residues. CDR3 nucleotides: TGTGTCAGCAGCCAAGAGGGTTCCCCCTCCTACGAGCAGTACTTC. As protein: CVSSQEGSPSYEQYF.

Notes on this clonotype: Just one base apart from a much larger clone, this may be a read error. The chain couples TRBV5-1 to TRBJ2-2, with no clear D. CDR1 is SGHRS and CDR2 is YFSETQ in the germline V gene. The CDR3 runs 15 residues. In nucleotides, the CDR3 is TGCGCCAGCCGAGACATTTACTCAAACACCAGGGAGCTGTTTTTT. It translates to CASRDIYSNTRELFF.

The J gene is TRBJ1-4, the V gene TRBV18; the D gene is possibly TRBD1 (6 bases). The CDR3 runs 15 residues. Germline CDR1 and CDR2: KGHSH and LQKENI. V shed 3 bases and J shed 8 bases, with 16 bases lying between them. The CDR3 is CASSPQQGIYEKLFF. CDR3 DNA: TGTGCCAGCTCACCGCAACAGGGAATATACGAAAAACTGTTTTTT.

This clonotype has just a few counts. The V call is TRBV13, the J call TRBJ2-7; maybe TRBD2 (5 bases). From germline, CDR1 is PRHDT and CDR2 FYEKMQ (reference sequence). Trimming pared 1 base from V and 5 bases from J, leaving 6 bases between. CDR3 length equals 12 residues. The CDR3 spells CASSLVGDEQYF. The CDR3 nucleotides read TGTGCCAGCAGCTTAGTGGGAGACGAGCAGTACTTC.

This clonotype was counted only a few times. This chain joins TRBV11-2 and TRBJ1-1, with D unresolved. Germline lookup yields CDR1 SGHAT and CDR2 FQNNGV. The V gene lost 3 bases and the J gene lost 8 bases, with 13 bases spanning the gap. The CDR3 totals 13 residues. CDR3 residues: CASSFGLLREAFF. The CDR3 region has the DNA TGTGCCAGCAGCTTCGGGCTCCTTAGAGAAGCTTTCTTT. Full variable domain (remainder filled in from reference TRBV11-2 and TRBJ1-1): EAGVAQSPRYKIIEKRQSVAFWCNPISGHATLYWYQQILGQGPKLLIQFQNNGVVDDSQLPKDRFSAERLKGVDSTLKIQPAKLEDSAVYLCASSFGLLREAFFGQGTRLTVV.

CDR3 region: CASSFLPDREIAEAFF. CDR3 DNA: TGTGCCAGCAGTTTCCTCCCCGACAGAGAAATTGCTGAAGCTTTCTTT. The chain employs TRBV6-2 or TRBV6-3 and TRBJ1-1; perhaps TRBD1 as D (5 bases). CDR3 length: 16 residues. Between the trimmed V and J ends, which lost 4 bases and 6 bases, there was a span of 21 bases. CDR1 is MNHEY, CDR2 SVGEGT, per germline.

CDR3 in DNA: TGTGCCAGCAGTTACTCGAATGGCAATCAGCCCCAGCATTTT. Translated, it gives CASSYSNGNQPQHF. This chain joins TRBV6-5 and TRBJ1-5; D gene unclear. The CDR3 extends over 14 amino acids. Deletions cut 0 bases from V and 2 bases from J, with 5 bases between. The germline V gene encodes CDR1 MNHEY and CDR2 SVGAGI.

The CDR3 DNA reads as TGCAGTGCTAGAGGGGGTCCTGAGGATGAGCAGTTCTTC. It translates to CSARGGPEDEQFF. This chain links TRBV20-1 with TRBJ2-1; D gene uncertain. Germline CDR1 is DFQATT and CDR2 is SNEGSKA (reference sequence). V was shortened by 1 base and J by 8 bases, with 12 bases between the two germline ends. The CDR3 sequence is 13 residues long.

The rearrangement joins TRBV5-1 to TRBJ2-5; TRBD2 agrees at 7 bases. The CDR3 sequence is 16 residues long. CDR1 and CDR2 from the germline V gene are SGHRS and YFSETQ. The V and J ends lost 4 bases and 2 bases, in that order; junction bases with no gene match: 11. The CDR3 bases are TGCGCCAGCAGCCCATTCCTAACGGGGGGACAAGAGACCCAGTACTTC. It yields the protein CASSPFLTGGQETQYF.

The chain has TRBV28 and TRBJ2-5; D is perhaps TRBD1 (6 bases). CDR1 MDHEN and CDR2 SYDVKM come from the germline V gene. CDR3 length: 13 amino acids. Trimming left V 6 bases short and J 5 bases short, with 13 bases between. The CDR3 is CASSWGRRETQYF. The CDR3, as DNA: TGTGCCAGCAGCTGGGGGCGCCGGGAGACCCAGTACTTC.

This clonotype was recorded a few times. This chain uses TRBV28 with TRBJ2-5; possible D gene TRBD2, 6 bases. The CDR3 sequence is 14 residues long. Germline V lookup: CDR1 MDHEN, CDR2 SYDVKM. The V end was cut by 3 bases, the J end by 3 bases, with 11 bases between. The CDR3 region is CASSFLAEKETQYF. The CDR3 DNA reads as TGTGCCAGCAGTTTCTTAGCGGAGAAAGAGACCCAGTACTTC.

This clonotype was detected only a few times. This rearrangement joins TRBV20-1 to TRBJ2-5; 7 positions match TRBD1. V lost 5 bases to trimming and J lost 5 bases; unmatched junction nucleotides: 23. The CDR3 runs 18 residues. The germline CDR1 and CDR2 sequences are DFQATT and SNEGSKA (reference sequence). The CDR3 here is CSAGPRQGERRTVETQYF. Here the CDR3 DNA reads TGCAGTGCTGGACCACGGCAGGGGGAGCGCCGGACCGTTGAGACCCAGTACTTC.

The V gene is TRBV7-8, the J gene TRBJ1-1; no reliable D call. This CDR3 has 13 amino acids. Germline CDR1 is SGHVS and CDR2 is FQNEAQ. V lost 2 bases, J lost 3 bases, and 7 bases lay in between. The CDR3 DNA reads TGTGCCAGCAGCTTATGGGCGGACACTGAAGCTTTCTTT. Translated: CASSLWADTEAFF. Filled out from reference TRBV7-8 and TRBJ1-1, the complete variable domain reads GAGVSQSPRYKVAKRGQDVALRCDPISGHVSLFWYQQALGQGPEFLTYFQNEAQLDKSGLPSDRFFAERPEGSVSTLKIQRTQQEDSAVYLCASSLWADTEAFFGQGTRLTVV.

This clonotype was seen repeatedly, ten times or more. This chain uses TRBV6-5 with TRBJ1-5, with unresolved D. CDR1 MNHEY and CDR2 SVGAGI come from the germline V gene. CDR3 length equals 13 residues. Trimming cost V 6 bases and J 0 bases, with 6 bases left between them. This CDR3 reads CASRPDSNQPQHF. The CDR3 nucleotides are TGTGCCAGCAGGCCCGATAGCAATCAGCCCCAGCATTTT.

This clonotype was seen a handful of times. This chain uses TRBV5-1 with TRBJ2-7; 9 nucleotides agree with TRBD1. V shed 4 bases, J shed 7 bases, and the junction held 15 bases outside the gene matches. The germline gives CDR1 SGHRS, CDR2 YFSETQ. The CDR3 loop spans 16 amino acids. CDR3 in amino acids: CASSGNSLRTGEEQYF. The CDR3 DNA is TGCGCCAGCAGCGGAAACTCACTCAGGACAGGGGAAGAGCAGTACTTC.

The CDR3 spells CASSLRRDPTPSGANVLTF. The CDR3 DNA sequence: TGTGCCAGCAGCTTACGACGGGACCCCACACCCTCTGGGGCCAACGTCCTGACTTTC. The V call is TRBV7-6, the J call TRBJ2-6, with D tentatively TRBD1 or TRBD2 (5 bases each). CDR1 is SGHVS and CDR2 is FNYEAQ in the germline V gene. V lost 2 bases, J lost 0 bases, and 17 bases lay in between. The CDR3 extends over 19 amino acids.

This chain's CDR3 is CASSSQAMVRNTEAFF. The CDR3 DNA follows: TGTGCCAGCAGCTCCCAGGCAATGGTACGGAACACTGAAGCTTTCTTT. The rearrangement links TRBV11-2 to TRBJ1-1, with D unclear. CDR1 and CDR2 from the germline V gene are SGHAT and FQNNGV. V was trimmed by 4 bases and J by 1 base, leaving 16 bases between them. This CDR3 spans 16 amino acids.

This clonotype was detected a few times. The J gene is TRBJ2-5, the V gene TRBV6-5; D remains unclear. Germline CDR1 MNHEY, CDR2 SVGAGI. V gave up 2 bases and J gave up 7 bases, with 11 bases separating them. The CDR3 is 13 residues long. The CDR3 spells CASSYSHTRTQYF. CDR3 DNA sequence: TGTGCCAGCAGTTACAGCCATACCCGGACCCAGTACTTC.

The chain joins TRBV18 to TRBJ2-7; D ambiguous. Trimming left V 4 bases short and J 2 bases short, with 9 bases between. Germline values: CDR1 KGHSH, CDR2 LQKENI. The CDR3 has 13 residues. CDR3 DNA sequence: TGTGCCAGCTCACTAACCGATACCTACGAGCAGTACGTC. Translating gives CASSLTDTYEQYV.

Ten or more counts support this clonotype. V gene TRBV29-1 combines with J gene TRBJ2-2; no reliable D call. V was clipped by 6 bases and J by 2 bases, with 10 bases between them. Germline CDR1 and CDR2: SQVTM and ANQGSEA. The CDR3 length is 13 residues. The CDR3 region is CSVPGRNTGELFF. In DNA, the CDR3 is TGCAGCGTCCCCGGGCGTAACACCGGGGAGCTGTTTTTT.

This clonotype occurred a few times. J is TRBJ1-5 and V is TRBV7-8; 7 nucleotides agree with TRBD1. V was pared by 4 bases and J by 9 bases, with 15 bases of the junction left unmatched. From germline, CDR1 is SGHVS and CDR2 FQNEAQ. This CDR3 region has 16 residues. Here the CDR3 DNA reads TGTGCCAGCAGCTCGAGGGGACAGCAACCAGGGTGGCCCCAGCATTTT. Its translation: CASSSRGQQPGWPQHF.

In this sample, this clonotype turned up a few times. The chain recombines TRBV11-2 with TRBJ2-2; TRBD1 aligns across 7 bases. Trimming at V came to 7 bases and at J to 1 base, leaving 6 bases not matched to a gene. There are 15 residues in the CDR3. Germline assignment: CDR1 SGHAT and CDR2 FQNNGV. CDR3 sequence: CASTLTGKNTGELFF. Written as DNA, the CDR3 is TGTGCCAGCACCCTGACAGGGAAGAACACCGGGGAGCTGTTTTTT.

This chain uses TRBV12-3 or TRBV12-4 with TRBJ1-5; TRBD1 might be the D (5 bases). The CDR3 totals 15 residues. The V end lost 5 bases, the J end lost 4 bases, and 15 bases lay between the germline ends. The DNA for the CDR3 is TGTGCCAGCAGTCCGGGGCTGGAGGGGAATCAGCCCCAGCATTTT. Amino acids: CASSPGLEGNQPQHF.

J is TRBJ2-3 and V is TRBV18; D uncertain. Trimming took 6 bases from V and 4 from J, leaving 14 bases between them. The germline CDR1 and CDR2 sequences are KGHSH and LQKENI. CDR3 length: 14 residues. The CDR3: CASSPGPSADTQYF. CDR3 DNA: TGTGCCAGCTCTCCGGGCCCGTCGGCAGATACGCAGTATTTT.